A selection of T cell receptor beta chains follows, all from one sample in a study of blood T cell repertoires in COVID-19. The table came from immunoSEQ multiplex PCR; TCRdb's copy has only in-frame clones and leaves some out. The sample records 35,000 to 40,000 clones, more than 65% being singletons. Material: peripheral blood. Receptor source: a man older than 75 with active or convalescent COVID-19. The CDR3 runs from the conserved cysteine through the conserved F or W. A D gene is named only where the DNA matches it firmly. Where a row states a size, it is once, few, many or the class of an expanded clone; other rows omit it.

>TRBJ1-2|NA|TRBD1|TRBV5-4
TGTGCCAGCAGTAGGAAAACAGGGGGCTTTGGCTACACCTTC
CASSRKTGGFGYTF
>TRBJ2-2|NA|TRBD1|TRBV7-9
TGTGCCAGCACACGGGACCTAGCCCAGGGGGACACCGGGGAGCTGTTTTTT
CASTRDLAQGDTGELFF
>TRBJ1-5|NA|NA|TRBV19
TGTGCCAGTAAGCCGGGCCGGGGTTTCAATCAGCCCCAGCATTTT
CASKPGRGFNQPQHF
>TRBJ1-1|NA|NA|TRBV3-1/TRBV3-2
TGTGCCAGCAGCCAAGGGGCGGGGGAGGGCACTGAAGCTTTCTTT
CASSQGAGEGTEAFF
>TRBJ2-1|NA|NA|TRBV5-4
TGTGCCAGCAGCTTGGGGCAGGGTATAGGAAATGAGCAGTTCTTC
CASSLGQGIGNEQFF
>TRBJ1-1|few|NA|TRBV19
TGTGCCAGTAGTACTCCCAGGAAGAACACTGAAGCTTTCTTT
CASSTPRKNTEAFF
>TRBJ2-1|NA|TRBD2|TRBV5-4
TGTGCCAGCACCGCGGAGCGGGGGGTGTCACACAATGAGCAGTTCTTC
CASTAERGVSHNEQFF
>TRBJ2-5|NA|TRBD2|TRBV18
TGTGCCAGCTCACCGCCTCTCGGACTAGCGGGCCGGTACCAAGAGACCCAGTACTTC
CASSPPLGLAGRYQETQYF
>TRBJ1-5|NA|NA|TRBV27
TGTGCCAGCAGTAGCCCTACGGAGTTCCTCCTTAATCAGCCCCAGCATTTT
CASSSPTEFLLNQPQHF
>TRBJ1-4|NA|TRBD1|TRBV5-1
TGCGCCAGCAGCGACCCCGGGACAGCAACTAATGAAAAACTGTTTTTT
CASSDPGTATNEKLFF
>TRBJ2-7|NA|TRBD2|TRBV7-2
TGTGCCAGCAGCTTAGCGCGGGGGTACTACGAGCAGTACTTC
CASSLARGYYEQYF
>TRBJ2-7|NA|TRBD1|TRBV5-4
TGTGCCAGCAGAAACAGGGGAGTCCACGAGCAGTACTTC
CASRNRGVHEQYF
>TRBJ2-2|once|TRBD1|TRBV5-1
TGCGCCAGCAGCGGACAGGGGCTTGATGCGGAGCTGTTTTTT
CASSGQGLDAELFF
>TRBJ1-6|NA|NA|TRBV7-9
TGTGCCACCCGTTTGGCGGACACACCTAATTCACCCCTCCACTTT
CATRLADTPNSPLHF
>TRBJ1-5|NA|NA|TRBV5-1
TGCGCCAGCAGCCCTGGACAGTGGGGTCAGCCCCAGCATTTT
CASSPGQWGQPQHF
>TRBJ1-4|NA|NA|TRBV6-5
TGTGCCAGCAGTAGGGACGGGAGGAATGAAAAACTGTTTTTT
CASSRDGRNEKLFF
>TRBJ2-5|NA|NA|TRBV7-9
TGTGCCAGCAGCTCCCCCGGGACTGGGGAGACCCAGTACTTC
CASSSPGTGETQYF
>TRBJ1-3|medium-sized|NA|TRBV4-3
TGCGCCAGCAGCCAAGATTGGGGATCCGGGACACTTTTCTCTGGAAACACCATATATTTT
CASSQDWGSGTLFSGNTIYF
>TRBJ1-2|NA|NA|TRBV21-1
TGTGCCAGCAGCAAAGAGGTACAGCGGGGCAAAAACAACTATGGCTACACCTTC
CASSKEVQRGKNNYGYTF
>TRBJ2-1|once|NA|TRBV3-1/TRBV3-2
TGTGCCAGCAGCCAAGATCGAGACAATGAGCAGTTCTTC
CASSQDRDNEQFF
>TRBJ1-1|few|NA|TRBV19
TGTGCCACCTCCAGAGACAGGCCAGGACCGAACACTGAAGCTTTCTTT
CATSRDRPGPNTEAFF
>TRBJ1-2|NA|TRBD1|TRBV7-8
TGTGCCAGCAGCCCAACCCAGGGGGCAGATGGCTACACCTTC
CASSPTQGADGYTF
>TRBJ2-3|NA|TRBD2|TRBV9
TGTGCCAGCAGCGCCCGGGGGGGCAGTCCAGATACGCAGTATTTT
CASSARGGSPDTQYF
>TRBJ2-1|few|NA|TRBV7-2
TGTGCCAGCAGCTCGAGACTAGGATTGTACAATGAGCAGTTCTTC
CASSSRLGLYNEQFF
>TRBJ2-4|NA|NA|TRBV11-1
TGTGCCAGCACCGCCGGGACTGGGGACGGCCCAAACATTCAGTACTTC
CASTAGTGDGPNIQYF